This is a list of T cell receptor beta chains from one sample in a study of T cell repertoires in cytomegalovirus infection. TCRdb re-derived calls from the reads in MiXCR, one entry per CDR3 protein. The sample lists some 940,000 distinct CDR3 sequences; around 32% were seen once. These receptors lack a known antigen. Sequencing used cultured CD8+ T cells from PBMCs, obtained from culture after CMV antigen stimulation. These receptors came from a human donor in good health (CMV status not recorded). Some clones in this sample may be carry-over from other donors' samples. Each CDR3 is given without its conserved first and last residue. A D gene is named only where the DNA matches it firmly.

d_gene: TRBD2; len: 13; v_gene: TRBV6-1; CDR3aa: ASSELAGDTDTQY
d_gene: -; len: 11; v_gene: TRBV6-5; CDR3aa: ASSYSNFYEQY
d_gene: -; len: 15; v_gene: TRBV12-3/TRBV12-4; CDR3aa: ASSLSTLVWVYNEQF
d_gene: -; len: 15; v_gene: TRBV5-4; CDR3aa: ASSLKLGPRSGNTIY
d_gene: TRBD1; len: 17; v_gene: TRBV28; CDR3aa: ASSLWFIGGTGVGDTQY
d_gene: -; len: 11; v_gene: TRBV15; CDR3aa: ATSSTLNTEAF
d_gene: TRBD2; len: 14; v_gene: TRBV6-2/TRBV6-3; CDR3aa: ASSPGLAVSTDTQY
d_gene: TRBD1; len: 12; v_gene: TRBV19; CDR3aa: ASSPSQGATEAF
d_gene: TRBD1; len: 10; v_gene: TRBV5-6; CDR3aa: ASSLRGRHYT
d_gene: -; len: 13; v_gene: TRBV6-5; CDR3aa: ASSYSSGGGEKLF
d_gene: TRBD2; len: 14; v_gene: TRBV7-9; CDR3aa: ASSLELAGGLYTQY
d_gene: -; len: 13; v_gene: TRBV7-8; CDR3aa: ASSLGSQGTHEQY
d_gene: -; len: 10; v_gene: TRBV12-3/TRBV12-4; CDR3aa: ASSLIAHEQF
d_gene: TRBD1; len: 16; v_gene: TRBV4-1; CDR3aa: ASSQDRFPGTGSYEQY
d_gene: -; len: 9; v_gene: TRBV27; CDR3aa: ASMAGTEAF
d_gene: -; len: 11; v_gene: TRBV7-2; CDR3aa: ASSWQGNTEAF
d_gene: -; len: 12; v_gene: TRBV27; CDR3aa: ASSLGMVNTEAF
d_gene: -; len: 14; v_gene: TRBV2; CDR3aa: ASSEGYDGNPGELF
d_gene: -; len: 11; v_gene: TRBV6-1; CDR3aa: ASSGTALNEQY
d_gene: -; len: 12; v_gene: TRBV27; CDR3aa: ASTPLAATGELF
d_gene: -; len: 13; v_gene: TRBV6-5; CDR3aa: ASSPSWTSNTEAF
d_gene: -; len: 14; v_gene: TRBV7-2; CDR3aa: ASSLARVNYNSPLH
d_gene: TRBD1; len: 12; v_gene: TRBV12-3/TRBV12-4; CDR3aa: ASSRGTGGYEQF
d_gene: TRBD1; len: 13; v_gene: TRBV12-5; CDR3aa: ASGLAPGQYYGYT
d_gene: -; len: 12; v_gene: TRBV28; CDR3aa: ATRGGVAKNIQY
d_gene: TRBD2; len: 12; v_gene: TRBV19; CDR3aa: ASSISLAGETQY
d_gene: -; len: 14; v_gene: TRBV10-2; CDR3aa: ASSESQQGRRNTIY
d_gene: -; len: 11; v_gene: TRBV2; CDR3aa: ASRRGLNYGYT
d_gene: TRBD1; len: 14; v_gene: TRBV27; CDR3aa: ASTTRDRGLDTEAF
d_gene: -; len: 9; v_gene: TRBV28; CDR3aa: ASTVNTEAF
d_gene: -; len: 9; v_gene: TRBV4-2; CDR3aa: ASSQGGKEY
d_gene: TRBD1; len: 19; v_gene: TRBV19; CDR3aa: ASSIDVRGRPLFGMDYGYT
d_gene: -; len: 13; v_gene: TRBV6-5; CDR3aa: ASSYFSRTTDTQY
d_gene: -; len: 12; v_gene: TRBV7-9; CDR3aa: ASSRRTTNEKLF
d_gene: TRBD1; len: 12; v_gene: TRBV10-1; CDR3aa: ASKPDREVGEQY
d_gene: -; len: 10; v_gene: TRBV10-2; CDR3aa: ASRAIRDEQY
d_gene: TRBD2; len: 15; v_gene: TRBV11-2; CDR3aa: ASSTGLAGVNTDTQY
d_gene: -; len: 12; v_gene: TRBV6-6; CDR3aa: ASSYQGNREKLF
d_gene: TRBD1; len: 14; v_gene: TRBV5-1; CDR3aa: ASSSPTGQAQETQY
d_gene: -; len: 14; v_gene: TRBV28; CDR3aa: AGSLRAFDDNQPQH
d_gene: -; len: 12; v_gene: TRBV5-1; CDR3aa: ASSLVSLRVEQY
d_gene: TRBD1; len: 12; v_gene: TRBV19; CDR3aa: ASSVTGGRDEAF
d_gene: -; len: 11; v_gene: TRBV4-3; CDR3aa: ASSPNTNQPQH
d_gene: TRBD2; len: 14; v_gene: TRBV5-4; CDR3aa: ASSLPSGGITGELF
d_gene: -; len: 12; v_gene: TRBV27; CDR3aa: ASSLYGNNQPQH
d_gene: TRBD1; len: 13; v_gene: TRBV7-3; CDR3aa: ASSPMTGGRQPQH
d_gene: TRBD1; len: 14; v_gene: TRBV6-1; CDR3aa: ASSGGTVFFNYGYT
d_gene: TRBD2; len: 15; v_gene: TRBV6-6; CDR3aa: ASSYEGLAGGMETQY
d_gene: -; len: 13; v_gene: TRBV7-8; CDR3aa: ASSLPLPSGQEAF
d_gene: TRBD2; len: 14; v_gene: TRBV9; CDR3aa: ASSPWTSGEYNEQF
d_gene: TRBD2; len: 14; v_gene: TRBV5-1; CDR3aa: ASSASGTSGGEEQF
d_gene: -; len: 12; v_gene: TRBV6-5; CDR3aa: TSSSSGSYNEQF
d_gene: -; len: 13; v_gene: TRBV12-3/TRBV12-4; CDR3aa: ASSLGRGWDYGYT
d_gene: TRBD1; len: 14; v_gene: TRBV10-3; CDR3aa: ATLRGQGVGTGELF
d_gene: -; len: 13; v_gene: TRBV19; CDR3aa: ASSIGGSPNTEAF
d_gene: -; len: 9; v_gene: TRBV27; CDR3aa: ASSSGVEQF
d_gene: TRBD1; len: 12; v_gene: TRBV12-3/TRBV12-4; CDR3aa: ASSLEGTGYEQY
d_gene: -; len: 11; v_gene: TRBV7-6; CDR3aa: ASSPEGGNEQF
d_gene: -; len: 12; v_gene: TRBV6-5; CDR3aa: ASSYAVGNTEAF
d_gene: -; len: 13; v_gene: TRBV6-6; CDR3aa: ASSYKGRWNTEAF